Each of the 23 T cell receptor beta chains below was sequenced from the same sample in a study of T cells in Graves' hyperthyroidism and ophthalmopathy. Authors of the study amplified TCR beta CDR3 regions from RNA transcripts. With the HTBI primer set, the TCR CDR3 went through a first round of RT-PCR. TCRdb fed the multiplex PCR reads into MiXCR, producing one record per CDR3 protein. The sample lists some 500,000 distinct CDR3 sequences, about 15% occurring once. The sample consisted of blood. These receptors all come from a young woman with Graves' hyperthyroidism.

This chain connects TRBV20-1 to TRBJ2-7; D is undetermined. The CDR3 runs to 11 residues. The germline CDR1 and CDR2 sequences are DFQATT and SNEGSKA (reference sequence). Deletions cut 4 bases from V and 1 base from J, with 5 bases between. DNA of the CDR3: TGCAGTGCTATGGGGTCCTACGAGCAGTACGTC. Residues: CSAMGSYEQYV.

The table lists this clonotype with many counts. The V and J genes are TRBV6-2 or TRBV6-3 and TRBJ1-1; D not certain. V was pared by 0 bases and J by 5 bases, with 19 bases between. The germline V gene encodes CDR1 MNHEY and CDR2 SVGEGT. The length of the CDR3 is 17 residues. Here the CDR3 DNA reads TGTGCCAGCAGTTACTCGGTTCTAAGTTTACGAGGGACTGAAGCTTTCTTT. Protein product: CASSYSVLSLRGTEAFF.

This clonotype was counted at least ten times. The chain recombines TRBV30 with TRBJ1-1; D is perhaps TRBD1 (5 bases). Germline V lookup: CDR1 GTSNPN, CDR2 SVGIG (reference sequence). This CDR3 is built from 14 residues. V lost 2 bases, J lost 6 bases, and 16 bases lay in between. CDR3 region: CAWSFPGLRAEAFF. In DNA form, the CDR3 reads TGTGCCTGGAGTTTTCCAGGGCTACGGGCTGAAGCTTTCTTT.

This clonotype was seen repeatedly, ten times or more. The chain recombines TRBV5-1 with TRBJ2-7, with no clear D. Trimming pared 0 bases from V and 3 bases from J, leaving 10 bases between. CDR1 is SGHRS and CDR2 is YFSETQ in the germline V gene. The CDR3 totals 14 residues. The DNA for the CDR3 is TGCGCCAGCAGCTTGGAGGCAGGCATCTACGAGCAGTACGTC. As protein: CASSLEAGIYEQYV.

As for this clonotype: Since a much larger clone is just one base distant, this may be a read error. The J gene is TRBJ2-7, the V gene TRBV6-1; possible D gene TRBD1, 5 bases. The germline V gene encodes CDR1 MNHNS and CDR2 SASEGT. Trimming removed 7 bases at V and 7 bases at J, with 17 bases between. This CDR3 has 13 residues. CDR3 region: CASNQGRAQEQYF. In nucleotides, the CDR3 is TGTGCCAGCAACCAGGGCCGGGCACAGGAGCAGTACTTC.

In this sample, this clonotype turned up a few times. V and J are TRBV30 and TRBJ1-1; D is ambiguous. The CDR3 runs 13 residues. Germline V CDR1 and CDR2: GTSNPN, SVGIG (reference sequence). Trimming stripped 0 bases from V and 4 bases from J, with 9 bases between. In DNA form, the CDR3 reads TGTGCCTGGAGTGTACCGGGAAGCACTGAAGCTTTCTTT. Translated, it gives CAWSVPGSTEAFF.

This clonotype was seen many times. This sequence joins TRBV7-3 and TRBJ2-2, with D possibly being TRBD2 (6 bases). Between the trimmed V and J ends, which lost 2 bases and 7 bases, there was a span of 17 bases. Per germline, CDR1 SGHTA and CDR2 FQGTGA. The CDR3 has 16 residues. CDR3 nucleotides: TGTGCCAGCAGCTTAGACGGAGGGACCGCTATCGGGGAGCTGTTTTTT. Its translation: CASSLDGGTAIGELFF.

The chain combines TRBV7-2 with TRBJ2-5; TRBD2 aligns across 7 bases. After removal of 5 bases from V and 9 bases from J, the junction contained 9 bases not matched to a gene. CDR3 length: 13 amino acids. Per the germline V gene, CDR1 is SGHTA and CDR2 is FQGNSA. CDR3 bases: TGTGCCAGCAGCCCCCGGACTAGAGAAGCCCAGTACTTC. Its translation: CASSPRTREAQYF.

There are a few counts of this clonotype. The chain recombines TRBV7-9 with TRBJ1-2; D is uncertain. Between the trimmed V and J ends, which lost 4 bases and 0 bases, there was a span of 15 bases. This CDR3 spans 16 amino acids. Germline loops: CDR1 SEHNR, CDR2 FQNEAQ (reference sequence). The DNA of the CDR3 is TGTGCCAGCAGCTCCCCTGGACGGATTGCTAACTATGGCTACACCTTC. Protein product: CASSSPGRIANYGYTF.

This clonotype was picked up many times. V usage is TRBV20-1 and J usage is TRBJ2-7; 9 bases fit TRBD1. The germline gives CDR1 DFQATT, CDR2 SNEGSKA (reference sequence). The junction had 9 bases not matched to a gene; V was cut back by 6 bases and J by 6 bases. The CDR3 is 13 residues long. CDR3 nucleotide sequence: TGCAGTGCAGCTGGGACAGGGCGGAGCGAGCAGTACTTC. This sequence encodes CSAAGTGRSEQYF.

This clonotype was observed at least ten times. This chain connects TRBV7-9 to TRBJ1-2; D gene unclear. CDR1 SEHNR and CDR2 FQNEAQ come from the germline V gene (reference sequence). V lost 3 bases, J lost 2 bases, and 10 bases lay in between. The CDR3 runs to 14 residues. The CDR3 sequence: CASSLPELNYGYTF. The CDR3 DNA is TGTGCCAGCAGCTTGCCAGAGCTAAACTATGGCTACACCTTC.

This clonotype was picked up many times. This chain links TRBV4-1 with TRBJ2-3; D is unresolved. From germline, CDR1 is MGHRA and CDR2 YSYEKL. The CDR3 loop spans 14 amino acids. Trimming cost V 1 base and J 3 bases, with 8 bases left between them. The CDR3 sequence: CASSQAWGTDTQYF. CDR3 DNA sequence: TGCGCCAGCAGCCAAGCCTGGGGAACAGATACGCAGTATTTT.

On this clonotype itself: A clone one base away is much larger, so this may be a read error. The chain recombines TRBV6-2 or TRBV6-3 with TRBJ2-7; perhaps TRBD2 as D (5 bases). The CDR3 has 14 amino acids. Germline CDR1 is MNHEY and CDR2 is SVGEGT. Trimming stripped 7 bases from V and 5 bases from J, with 18 bases between. The CDR3 DNA reads as TGTGCCAGCACCCTCAGCGGTGGAGGTCACGAGCAGTACTTC. The encoded protein is CASTLSGGGHEQYF.

This clonotype was detected many times. V and J are TRBV6-2 or TRBV6-3 and TRBJ1-2; D is unclear. Trimming removed 6 bases from V and 5 bases from J, with 10 bases in between. The germline gives CDR1 MNHEY, CDR2 SVGEGT. The CDR3 is 12 amino acids. CDR3 amino acids: CASSPSPYGYTF. CDR3 bases: TGTGCCAGCAGCCCCTCCCCGTATGGCTACACCTTC.

In this sample, this clonotype turned up many times. CDR3 nucleotide sequence: TGTGCCAGTAGTATAGAACTAGCGGGATCATGGTCCAATGAGCAGTTCTTC. Protein: CASSIELAGSWSNEQFF. The chain is built from TRBV19 and TRBJ2-1; TRBD2 matches at 10 bases. Germline loops: CDR1 LNHDA, CDR2 SQIVND (reference sequence). Unmatched junction bases numbered 8, after V lost 0 bases and J lost 6 bases. CDR3 length: 17 amino acids.

Many counts were recorded for this clonotype. The V and J genes are TRBV10-3 and TRBJ2-3; possible D gene TRBD2, 6 bases. The CDR3 extends over 13 amino acids. CDR1 is ENHRY, CDR2 SYGVKD, per germline. V lost 7 bases to trimming and J lost 5 bases, with 13 bases between them. As DNA, the CDR3 is TGTGCCATCACAGAGCGGGTTGTAGATACGCAGTATTTT. Its translation: CAITERVVDTQYF.

This clonotype was seen repeatedly, ten times or more. The chain employs TRBV12-3 or TRBV12-4 and TRBJ2-2; tentatively, D is TRBD1 or TRBD2 (5 bases each). This CDR3 has 16 residues. V dropped 6 bases and J dropped 5 bases, with 19 bases sitting between them. CDR3 residues: CASSPLQAGSTGELFF. The CDR3 DNA follows: TGTGCCAGCAGCCCCCTCCAAGCAGGGAGTACCGGGGAGCTGTTTTTT.

This clonotype was seen at least ten times. This sequence joins TRBV19 and TRBJ1-3, with a possible D match to TRBD1 (6 bases). The CDR3 is made up of 16 amino acids. V was cut by 3 bases and J by 4 bases, with 16 bases left in between. Germline lookup yields CDR1 LNHDA and CDR2 SQIVND (reference sequence). DNA for the CDR3: TGTGCCAGTAGTATTAGGTCAGGGGCAGACGGAAACACCATATATTTT. The encoded protein is CASSIRSGADGNTIYF. Full variable domain (missing parts from reference TRBV19 and TRBJ1-3): DGGITQSPKYLFRKEGQNVTLSCEQNLNHDAMYWYRQDPGQGLRLIYYSQIVNDFQKGDIAEGYSVSREKKESFPLTVTSAQKNPTAFYLCASSIRSGADGNTIYFGEGSWLTVV.

This clonotype was seen at least ten times. The chain has TRBV27 and TRBJ2-1; D tentatively reads TRBD1 or TRBD2 (6 bases each). This CDR3 has 15 residues. V lost 3 bases and J 6 bases, leaving 15 bases between the germline ends. Germline V CDR1 and CDR2: MNHEY, SMNVEV (reference sequence). The CDR3 DNA sequence: TGTGCCAGCAGTTTCAAGGGGGGCGCCCTCAATGAGCAGTTCTTC. This codes for CASSFKGGALNEQFF.

CDR3 bases: TGTGCCAGCAGTCACGGGGCGGCGAACACTGAAGCTTTCTTT. This codes for CASSHGAANTEAFF. The chain combines TRBV6-5 with TRBJ1-1, with a weak D call TRBD1 (5 bases). V was cut by 5 bases and J by 1 base, with 11 bases left in between. Germline V lookup: CDR1 MNHEY, CDR2 SVGAGI. The CDR3 loop spans 14 amino acids.

Many counts were recorded for this clonotype. The chain carries TRBV6-2 or TRBV6-3 and TRBJ2-7; D perhaps matches TRBD1 (5 bases). Trimming pared 8 bases from V and 6 bases from J, leaving 14 bases between. CDR3 size: 12 residues. The germline CDR1 and CDR2 sequences are MNHEY and SVGEGT. The CDR3 coding sequence is TGTGCCAGCCGATCAGGGAACGGCGAGCAGTACGTC. This sequence encodes CASRSGNGEQYV.

This clonotype was seen a handful of times. The chain employs TRBV27 and TRBJ1-5; D ambiguous. This CDR3 is built from 15 residues. Trimming left V 3 bases short and J 0 bases short, with 9 bases between. The germline gives CDR1 MNHEY, CDR2 SMNVEV (reference sequence). CDR3 coding DNA: TGTGCCAGCAGTTTGTTGGGTTATAGCAATCAGCCCCAGCATTTT. It yields the protein CASSLLGYSNQPQHF.

The V and J genes are TRBV14 and TRBJ2-5, with TRBD2 matching 14 bases. The CDR3 covers 17 residues. Germline CDR1 is SGHDN and CDR2 is FVKESK. The V segment lost 1 base and the J segment 6 bases; nucleotides outside the gene matches: 7. CDR3 sequence (DNA): TGTGCCAGCAGCCAAGGACTAGCGGGAGGGCCTAGGAAGACCCAGTACTTC. This gives the protein CASSQGLAGGPRKTQYF. The whole variable domain, remainder taken from reference TRBV14 and TRBJ2-5, is EAGVTQFPSHSVIEKGQTVTLRCDPISGHDNLYWYRRVMGKEIKFLLHFVKESKQDESGMPNNRFLAERTGGTYSTLKVQPAELEDSGVYFCASSQGLAGGPRKTQYFGPGTRLLVL.